Sequencing of this T cell receptor (beta chain) was carried out in a study of read filtering for tumor transcriptome and immune sequencing (dated by TCRdb to about 2020). Background on the whole study: The cohort consisted of 17 to 20 male and approximately 14 female patients, with a mean age of 65.9 years and an age range of 47 to 80. By revised international staging, 8 or 9 patients were R-ISS I, approximately 15 were R-ISS II and roughly 7 were R-ISS III. After DNase treatment, whole-transcriptome libraries were prepared using the TruSeq RNA Access Library Prep Kit. TCR-region mapped reads per sample ranged from about 3.5 to 11 million with IR-seq versus only about 75 to 1,400 with RNA-seq. The study compared TCR repertoires from targeted immune repertoire sequencing and bulk whole-transcriptome sequencing run on the same bone marrow samples. One of the main goals was to work out a read-filtering strategy for immune repertoire data, in particular whether clonotypes backed by only a single read should be removed. Beyond this particular receptor, the publication reports: When single-read clonotypes were removed, the proportions of shared clonotypes in IR-seq and RNA-seq correlated more strongly. Clonotypes were captured by IR-seq at much higher depth and more reliably than by RNA-seq, and smaller IR-seq throughput was sufficient for identification of most shared clonotypes. The sorted CD138-negative fraction was composed of a mixed bone marrow immune population rather than of purified T cells. In IR-seq, around four fifths of clonotypes but around 3.5% of total reads were represented by single-read clonotypes, whereas in RNA-seq, about 76% of clonotypes and 40% to 55% of reads were represented by single-read clonotypes.

Every patient had bone marrow sampled at the time of active disease. Ficoll-Hypaque density gradient centrifugation was used to isolate bone marrow mononuclear cells. To remove myeloma plasma cells, the cells were labeled with CD138 magnetic microbeads on a MACS separator, and CD138-negative cells were then collected by negative selection. The purity of the isolated cells was checked by flow cytometry with CD138 antibodies on an Attune NxT. Total RNA was extracted with TRIzol reagent and quantified with a NanoDrop spectrophotometer. Paired RNA-seq and IR-seq were performed on the CD138-negative bone marrow sample of each patient. Starting from 400 to 450 ng RNA, TCR libraries were constructed with the Immunoverse kit using molecular barcoded adaptors that cover the alpha/delta and beta/gamma chains. TCR library preparation used the same RNA that was used for transcriptome sequencing. An Illumina HiSeq 4000 with 2 x 150 cycles was used to sequence the TCR libraries. In the paper's pipeline: MiXCR aligned TCR reads to human V, D, J and C references and assembled the aligned reads into CDR3 clonotypes, with quality filtering and error correction included. The tcR package in R was used to analyze clonotype counts and gene usage diversity. Raw mapping reads were checked after the RNA-seq reads had been mapped by STAR aligner version 2.5.3a onto the human GRCh37 genome. To test how sequencing depth affects detected clonotypes, IR-seq fastq files were randomly downsampled with Seqtk 1.3. TCRdb passed the public sequencing reads through fastp at Q25 and MiXCR, retaining productive beta sequences. Every distinct CDR3 protein forms one entry, paired with its most common genes and DNA. The authors' filters were not applied to this entry. This sample holds fewer than 35,000 distinct CDR3 sequences; less than 20% were observed only once. Of the sample, 16% is held by the ten largest clones.

A note on this clonotype: Its antigen remains undetermined. Mismatch with germline at one junction end may stem from a read error.

Including cysteine and phenylalanine, the CDR3 has 15 amino acids. This entry keeps only the CDR3 DNA: 45 bases, framed from base 1. CDR1 and CDR2 were assigned from the germline V gene as MNHEY and SVGEGT. Input material: a population of CD138-negative cells sorted from bone marrow. The sample's cell subset or site label is to be understood as: bone marrow mononuclear cells depleted of CD138+ plasma/myeloma cells by negative magnetic selection. The chain was built from TRBV6-2 or TRBV6-3 and TRBJ2-5, with the D segment identity uncertain. The TCR sequence derives from a donor older than 35 with multiple myeloma. The DNA reads as follows: TGTGCCATCAGTTCGAATATGGGGTCGGGTGAGACCCAGTACTTC. This sequence encodes CAISSNMGSGETQYF.